This entry lists 9 T cell receptor beta chains sequenced from one sample in a study of a mutant IDH1 vaccine in newly diagnosed glioma. Sequencing was performed with immunoSEQ multiplex PCR; in TCRdb, only in-frame clones are kept and a portion is missing. Here the sample spans 110,000 or so clones, roughly 90% being singletons. The time point is: week 11, during vaccination. One vaccine dose held 300 ug of mutant IDH1 20-mer peptide and came with topical imiquimod. These receptors have no known antigen. This sample comprised PBMCs, obtained from a glioma patient whose treatment included an IDH1 peptide vaccine. The source is a woman between 50 and 59 years old with glioma.

V gene TRBV6-5 combines with J gene TRBJ2-7, with 8 nucleotides matching TRBD2. Per germline, CDR1 MNHEY and CDR2 SVGAGI. The junction had 5 bases not matched to a gene; V was cut back by 7 bases and J by 3 bases. This CDR3 comprises 13 residues. The DNA of the CDR3 is TGTGCCAGCAAAGGGCGGGAGGTCTACGAGCAGTACTTC. Translation: CASKGREVYEQYF.

This clone showed up just once. The V and J genes are TRBV4-1 and TRBJ2-1, with no clear D. The CDR3 consists of 14 residues. Trimming removed 7 bases from V and 2 bases from J, with 12 bases in between. Germline lookup yields CDR1 MGHRA and CDR2 YSYEKL. The CDR3 region has the DNA TGCGCCAGCACCCCCCTGAGGACCTACAATGAGCAGTTCTTC. Amino acid sequence: CASTPLRTYNEQFF.

V gene TRBV9 combines with J gene TRBJ2-3; D is ambiguous. The CDR3 loop spans 14 amino acids. Germline-derived CDR1 and CDR2 are SGDLS and YYNGEE. Between the trimmed V and J ends, which lost 0 bases and 0 bases, there was a span of 5 bases. In nucleotides, the CDR3 is TGTGCCAGCAGCGTAGCGGCCAGCACAGATACGCAGTATTTT. As protein: CASSVAASTDTQYF.

This rearrangement joins TRBV9 to TRBJ2-2; no clear D. The CDR3 consists of 13 residues. The germline CDR1 and CDR2 sequences are SGDLS and YYNGEE. V dropped 0 bases and J dropped 5 bases, with 5 bases sitting between them. CDR3 amino acids: CASSVGDTGELFF. In nucleotides, the CDR3 is TGTGCCAGCAGCGTAGGGGATACCGGGGAGCTGTTTTTT.

The chain has TRBV7-8 and TRBJ2-1, with 9 bases lining up with TRBD1. J gave up 6 bases and V 5 bases, and 8 bases lay outside the gene matches. This CDR3 region has 15 residues. Germline lookup yields CDR1 SGHVS and CDR2 FQNEAQ. CDR3 DNA: TGTGCCAGCAGCCCCTACAGGGGGCCCGGCAATGAGCAGTTCTTC. This sequence encodes CASSPYRGPGNEQFF.

The rearrangement joins TRBV7-9 to TRBJ1-4; D call uncertain. This CDR3 contains 14 residues. The V gene lost 5 bases and the J gene lost 4 bases, with 11 bases spanning the gap. Looked up from germline, CDR1 is SEHNR and CDR2 is FQNEAQ (reference sequence). CDR3 protein: CASSRREGNEKLFF. The CDR3 DNA follows: TGTGCCAGCAGCCGTAGAGAGGGTAATGAAAAACTGTTTTTT. Full variable domain (missing parts from reference TRBV7-9 and TRBJ1-4): DTGVSQNPRHKITKRGQNVTFRCDPISEHNRLYWYRQTLGQGPEFLTYFQNEAQLEKSRLLSDRFSAERPKGSFSTLEIQRTEQGDSAMYLCASSRREGNEKLFFGSGTQLSVL.

This chain joins TRBV11-2 and TRBJ2-1, with 13 bases lining up with TRBD2. The germline V gene encodes CDR1 SGHAT and CDR2 FQNNGV. The CDR3 covers 17 residues. The trim removed 1 base at V and 4 bases at J, leaving 4 bases unmatched. The CDR3 sequence is CASSLGPGLAGYNEQFF. The CDR3, as DNA: TGTGCCAGCAGCTTAGGGCCGGGACTAGCGGGGTACAATGAGCAGTTCTTC.

This rearrangement joins TRBV27 to TRBJ1-2; 7 bases align to TRBD1. CDR3 length equals 15 residues. Unmatched junction bases numbered 10, after V lost 5 bases and J lost 4 bases. Germline V gene data show CDR1 as MNHEY and CDR2 as SMNVEV (reference sequence). As DNA, the CDR3 is TGTGCCAGCAGTCATATAAAGGACAGGAGCTATGGCTACACCTTC. This translates into CASSHIKDRSYGYTF.

The CDR3 loop reads CASSARVQEQYF. As DNA, the CDR3 is TGTGCCAGCAGTGCCCGGGTTCAGGAGCAGTACTTC. This chain joins TRBV2 and TRBJ2-7; D gene unclear. CDR3 length equals 12 residues. The V and J ends lost 4 bases and 7 bases respectively, with 11 bases between them. Germline loops: CDR1 SNHLY, CDR2 FYNNEI.